The text below deals with one T cell receptor (beta chain). Its antigen is still unknown. CDR3 length: 16 residues. The ends lost 0 bases at V and 9 bases at J; junction bases unmatched: 6. Germline lookup yields CDR1 LGHNA and CDR2 YNFKEQ. The data were taken from a study of T cells after yellow fever vaccination. Whole-study results and caveats: After the booster, 96% of CD4 and roughly nine tenths of CD8 primary-response clones were re-detected.

MiXCR was run by TCRdb on the 5' RACE reads, yielding one entry per CDR3 protein. The repertoire holds some 350,000 distinct CDR3 sequences, over 4% seen once, with around 23% in the top ten. The source is a man in his late teens or twenties who received the YFV17D yellow fever vaccine. The specimen comprised PBMCs, sampled 5 days after the yellow fever booster vaccination. The chain carries TRBV4-2 and TRBJ2-1; 12 positions match TRBD2. CDR3 loop: CASSQEKLAGGLEQFF. The CDR3 DNA reads as TGTGCCAGCAGCCAAGAAAAGCTAGCGGGGGGGCTTGAGCAGTTCTTC.